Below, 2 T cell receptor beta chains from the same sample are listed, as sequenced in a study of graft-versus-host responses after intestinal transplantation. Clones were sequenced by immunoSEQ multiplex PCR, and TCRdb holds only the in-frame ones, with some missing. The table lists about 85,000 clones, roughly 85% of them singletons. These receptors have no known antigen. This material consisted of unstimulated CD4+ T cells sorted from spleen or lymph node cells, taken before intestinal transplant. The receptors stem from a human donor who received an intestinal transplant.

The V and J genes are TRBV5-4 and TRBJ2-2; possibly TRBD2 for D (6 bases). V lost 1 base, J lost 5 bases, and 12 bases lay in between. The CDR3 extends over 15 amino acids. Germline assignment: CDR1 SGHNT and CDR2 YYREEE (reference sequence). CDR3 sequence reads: CASSLMAGQTGELFF. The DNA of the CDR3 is TGTGCCAGCAGCTTGATGGCGGGGCAAACCGGGGAGCTGTTTTTT.

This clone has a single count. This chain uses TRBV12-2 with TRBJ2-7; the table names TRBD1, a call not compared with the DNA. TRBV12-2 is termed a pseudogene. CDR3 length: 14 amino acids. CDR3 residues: CASRPLTGLHEQYF. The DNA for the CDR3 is TGTGCAAGTCGCCCTCTGACAGGGCTCCACGAGCAGTACTTC.